A selection of T cell receptor beta chains follows, all from one sample in a study of spatial heterogeneity in lung cancer. TCRdb processed the 5' RACE reads anew with MiXCR; each CDR3 protein has one entry. The sample consists of around 45,000 distinct CDR3 sequences, roughly 10% of them appearing once. Source: PBMCs, taken at surgery. These receptors were collected from a female donor with early-stage non-small cell lung cancer. The CDR3 runs from the conserved cysteine through the conserved F or W. Each record gives: J gene, D gene, clone size, V gene, CDR3 DNA, CDR3 protein. D genes are given only for firm matches. A clone size is listed for some rows: how often the clone was seen (once, few, many), or a class if it is expanded.

J gene: TRBJ1-6
D gene: TRBD1
clone size: .
V gene: TRBV7-3
CDR3 DNA: TGTGCCAGCAGCTTGGGACAGTCCCGGGGGTCACCCCTCCACTTT
CDR3 protein: CASSLGQSRGSPLHF

J gene: TRBJ2-6
D gene: TRBD1
clone size: many
V gene: TRBV9
CDR3 DNA: TGTGCCAGCAGCGCTCAGGGGGCTGGTGCTGGGGCCAACGTCCTGACTTTC
CDR3 protein: CASSAQGAGAGANVLTF

J gene: TRBJ1-6
D gene: .
clone size: few
V gene: TRBV9
CDR3 DNA: TGTGCCAGCAGCTCAGGGGAATCACCCCTCCACTTT
CDR3 protein: CASSSGESPLHF

J gene: TRBJ2-7
D gene: TRBD1
clone size: few
V gene: TRBV5-1
CDR3 DNA: TGCGCCAGCAGCCGCGATCCGGGACAGATCCTCCGCGAGCAGTACTTC
CDR3 protein: CASSRDPGQILREQYF

J gene: TRBJ1-4
D gene: .
clone size: few
V gene: TRBV5-6
CDR3 DNA: TGTGCCAGCAGCTTGGCCAAGCAGGGGAAACTGTTTTTT
CDR3 protein: CASSLAKQGKLFF

J gene: TRBJ1-2
D gene: .
clone size: many
V gene: TRBV2
CDR3 DNA: TGTGCCAGCAGTCATAGGAGCTATGGCTACACCTTC
CDR3 protein: CASSHRSYGYTF

J gene: TRBJ2-7
D gene: .
clone size: .
V gene: TRBV3-1
CDR3 DNA: TGTGCCAGCAGCCTACTCCACTACGAGCAGTACTTC
CDR3 protein: CASSLLHYEQYF

J gene: TRBJ2-7
D gene: TRBD2
clone size: few
V gene: TRBV6-4
CDR3 DNA: TGTGCCAGCAGGGAACTAGCGGGGGGGCCCCTTGAGCAGTACTTC
CDR3 protein: CASRELAGGPLEQYF

J gene: TRBJ1-1
D gene: .
clone size: .
V gene: TRBV11-3
CDR3 DNA: TGTGCCAGCAGCTTAGGGTCCTCGGGCACTGAAGCTTTCTTT
CDR3 protein: CASSLGSSGTEAFF

J gene: TRBJ2-7
D gene: .
clone size: .
V gene: TRBV18
CDR3 DNA: TGTGCCAGCTCACTCATACAGGGCGGAACTACCTACGAGCAGTACTTC
CDR3 protein: CASSLIQGGTTYEQYF

J gene: TRBJ2-3
D gene: TRBD1
clone size: few
V gene: TRBV2
CDR3 DNA: TGTGCCACAAAGGGACAGAGCACAGATACGCAGTATTTT
CDR3 protein: CATKGQSTDTQYF

J gene: TRBJ2-7
D gene: .
clone size: many
V gene: TRBV29-1
CDR3 DNA: TGCAGCGTTGAGGTGAGGGGGAACGAGCAGTACTTC
CDR3 protein: CSVEVRGNEQYF

J gene: TRBJ2-2
D gene: .
clone size: .
V gene: TRBV20-1
CDR3 DNA: TGCAGTGCCACGATCGGGGGCGCTGCCGCCGGGGAGCTGTTTTTT
CDR3 protein: CSATIGGAAAGELFF

J gene: TRBJ2-5
D gene: TRBD2
clone size: .
V gene: TRBV28
CDR3 DNA: TGTGCCAGCAGTTCGGGGGGGGTCAAGACCCAGTACTTC
CDR3 protein: CASSSGGVKTQYF

J gene: TRBJ2-3
D gene: .
clone size: few
V gene: TRBV7-6
CDR3 DNA: TGTGCCAGCAGCTTAGGGGGGCCGACAGATACGCAGTATTTT
CDR3 protein: CASSLGGPTDTQYF

J gene: TRBJ2-7
D gene: TRBD1
clone size: few
V gene: TRBV12-3/TRBV12-4
CDR3 DNA: TGTGCCAGCAGTCCGGGACAGGCTAGCTACGAGCAGTACTTC
CDR3 protein: CASSPGQASYEQYF

J gene: TRBJ1-3
D gene: TRBD1
clone size: once
V gene: TRBV6-6
CDR3 DNA: TGTGCCAGCAGTTACCGGGACAGCCACTCTGGAAACACCATATATTTT
CDR3 protein: CASSYRDSHSGNTIYF

J gene: TRBJ2-7
D gene: TRBD2
clone size: few
V gene: TRBV6-1
CDR3 DNA: TGTGCCAGCAGTGAAGCCGGGGGGACCTCCTACGAGCAGTACTTC
CDR3 protein: CASSEAGGTSYEQYF

J gene: TRBJ2-3
D gene: TRBD2
clone size: few
V gene: TRBV6-5
CDR3 DNA: TGTGCCAGTTCCCCCGGGACTACCTCCACAGATACGCAGTATTTT
CDR3 protein: CASSPGTTSTDTQYF

J gene: TRBJ2-3
D gene: TRBD1
clone size: many
V gene: TRBV29-1
CDR3 DNA: TGCAGCGTTGAAGATCGGGCAGGGGGCGCATTAGATACGCAGTATTTT
CDR3 protein: CSVEDRAGGALDTQYF

J gene: TRBJ2-7
D gene: .
clone size: .
V gene: TRBV6-5
CDR3 DNA: TGTGCCAGCAGACGGGGTAAAGAGCAGTACTTC
CDR3 protein: CASRRGKEQYF

J gene: TRBJ2-6
D gene: TRBD1
clone size: .
V gene: TRBV5-1
CDR3 DNA: TGCGCCAGCAGCTTGAGTTACAGGGGACCCTCTGGGGCCAACGTCCTGACTTTC
CDR3 protein: CASSLSYRGPSGANVLTF